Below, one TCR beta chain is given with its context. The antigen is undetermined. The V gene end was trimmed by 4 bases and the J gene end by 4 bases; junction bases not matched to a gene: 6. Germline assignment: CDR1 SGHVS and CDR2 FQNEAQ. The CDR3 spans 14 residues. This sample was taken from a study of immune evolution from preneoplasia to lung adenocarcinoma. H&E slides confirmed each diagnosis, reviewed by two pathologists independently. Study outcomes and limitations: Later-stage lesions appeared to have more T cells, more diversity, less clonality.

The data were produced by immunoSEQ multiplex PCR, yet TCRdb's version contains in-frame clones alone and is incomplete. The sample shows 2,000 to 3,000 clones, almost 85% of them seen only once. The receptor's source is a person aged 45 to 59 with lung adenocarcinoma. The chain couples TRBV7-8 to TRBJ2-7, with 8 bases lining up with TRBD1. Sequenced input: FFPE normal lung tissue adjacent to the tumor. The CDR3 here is CASSSPGGIYEQYF. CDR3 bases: TGTGCCAGCAGCTCTCCAGGGGGCATTTACGAGCAGTACTTC.